The T cell receptor (beta chain) under discussion was sequenced for a study of control samples from healthy donors and cancer patients. V gave up 6 bases and J gave up 6 bases, with 12 bases separating them. The CDR3 runs 13 residues. Assay used: immunoSEQ multiplex PCR; TCRdb lists only in-frame clones, some missing. The table lists some 130,000 clones, about 90% of them singletons, with around 2.1% in the top ten. The chain couples TRBV12-3 or TRBV12-4 to TRBJ1-5; perhaps TRBD1 as D (5 bases). The sequenced sample was blood. The origin of this receptor is a woman between 50 and 59 years old in good health. CDR3 nucleotides: TGTGCCAGCAGCGACAAGACAGTTCAGCCCCAGCATTTT. Its translation is CASSDKTVQPQHF.